This T cell receptor (beta chain) was sequenced during a study of cytomegalovirus exposure and HLA in healthy donors. V lost 5 bases to trimming and J lost 5 bases, with 10 bases between them. CDR3 length: 13 amino acids. Germline V gives CDR1 LNHDA, CDR2 SQIVND (reference sequence). PCR involved 60 Vbeta and 13 Jbeta primers. Libraries were prepared by immunoSEQ multiplex PCR; TCRdb keeps only in-frame clonotypes and omits some of them. The table lists around 180,000 clones, around 79% of them singletons. This receptor was identified in a woman aged 45-59 years in good health and CMV-seronegative. The material sequenced was PBMCs. The chain has TRBV19 and TRBJ1-5; no reliable D call. The CDR3 is CASSAPPYQPQHF. CDR3 nucleotide sequence: TGTGCCAGTAGTGCGCCCCCGTATCAGCCCCAGCATTTT.